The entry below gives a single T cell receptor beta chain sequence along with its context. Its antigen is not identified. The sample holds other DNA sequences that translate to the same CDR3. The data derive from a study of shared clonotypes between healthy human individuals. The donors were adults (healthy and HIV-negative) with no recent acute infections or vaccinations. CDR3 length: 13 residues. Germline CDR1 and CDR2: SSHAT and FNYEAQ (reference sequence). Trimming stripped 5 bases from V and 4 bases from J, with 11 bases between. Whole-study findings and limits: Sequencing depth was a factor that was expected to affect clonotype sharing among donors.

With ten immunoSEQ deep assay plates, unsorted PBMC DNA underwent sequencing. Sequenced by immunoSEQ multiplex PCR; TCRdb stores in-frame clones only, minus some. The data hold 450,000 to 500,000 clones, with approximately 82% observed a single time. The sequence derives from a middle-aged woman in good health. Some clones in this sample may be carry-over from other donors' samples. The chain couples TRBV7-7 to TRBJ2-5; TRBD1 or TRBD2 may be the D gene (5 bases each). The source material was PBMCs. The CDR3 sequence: CASSPGLGETQYF. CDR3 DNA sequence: TGTGCCAGCAGCCCGGGGCTGGGAGAGACCCAGTACTTC.